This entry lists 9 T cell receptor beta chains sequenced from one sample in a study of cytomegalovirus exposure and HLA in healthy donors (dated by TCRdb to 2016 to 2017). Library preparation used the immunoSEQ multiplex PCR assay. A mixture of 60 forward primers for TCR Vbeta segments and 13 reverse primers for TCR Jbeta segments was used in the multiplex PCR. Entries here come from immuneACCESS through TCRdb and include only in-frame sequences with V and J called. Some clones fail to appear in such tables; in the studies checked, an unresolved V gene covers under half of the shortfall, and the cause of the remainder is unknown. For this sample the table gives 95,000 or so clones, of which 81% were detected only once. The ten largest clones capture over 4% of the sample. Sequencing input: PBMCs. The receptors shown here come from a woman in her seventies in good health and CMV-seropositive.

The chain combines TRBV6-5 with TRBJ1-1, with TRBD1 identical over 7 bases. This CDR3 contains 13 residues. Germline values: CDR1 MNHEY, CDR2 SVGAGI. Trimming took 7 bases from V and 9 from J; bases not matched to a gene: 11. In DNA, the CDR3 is TGTGCCAGCACCCTTTTACCGGGACAGCAAGCTTTCTTT. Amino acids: CASTLLPGQQAFF.

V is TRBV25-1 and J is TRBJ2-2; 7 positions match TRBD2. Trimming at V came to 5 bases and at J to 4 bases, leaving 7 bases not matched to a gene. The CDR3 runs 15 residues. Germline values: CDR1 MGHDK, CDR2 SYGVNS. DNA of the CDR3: TGTGCCAGCAGTTGGGAGGGGTTGGGCACCGGGGAGCTGTTTTTT. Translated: CASSWEGLGTGELFF.

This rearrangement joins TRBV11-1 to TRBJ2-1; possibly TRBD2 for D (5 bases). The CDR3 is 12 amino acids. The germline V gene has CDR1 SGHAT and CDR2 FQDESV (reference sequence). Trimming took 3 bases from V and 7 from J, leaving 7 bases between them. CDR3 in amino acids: CASSFGGNEQFF. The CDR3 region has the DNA TGTGCCAGCAGCTTTGGCGGGAATGAGCAGTTCTTC.

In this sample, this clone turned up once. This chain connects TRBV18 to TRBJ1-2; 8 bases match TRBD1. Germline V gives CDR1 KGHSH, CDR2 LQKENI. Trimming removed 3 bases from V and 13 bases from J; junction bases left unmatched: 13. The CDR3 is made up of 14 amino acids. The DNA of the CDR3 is TGTGCCAGCTCACCGGGACAGGTCTATCTGGTGGGCACCTTC. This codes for CASSPGQVYLVGTF.

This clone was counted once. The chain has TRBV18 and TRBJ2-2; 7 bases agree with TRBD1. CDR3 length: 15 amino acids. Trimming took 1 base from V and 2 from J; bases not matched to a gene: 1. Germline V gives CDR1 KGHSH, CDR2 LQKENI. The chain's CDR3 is CASSPQGANTGELFF. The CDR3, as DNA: TGTGCCAGCTCACCACAGGGGGCAAACACCGGGGAGCTGTTTTTT.

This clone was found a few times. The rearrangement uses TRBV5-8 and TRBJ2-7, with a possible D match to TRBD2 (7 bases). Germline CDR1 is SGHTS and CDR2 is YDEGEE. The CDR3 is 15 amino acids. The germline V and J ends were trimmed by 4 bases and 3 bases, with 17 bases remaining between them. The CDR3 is CASSRGAGSSYEQYF. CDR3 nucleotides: TGTGCCAGCAGCCGGGGGGCAGGTTCCAGCTACGAGCAGTACTTC.

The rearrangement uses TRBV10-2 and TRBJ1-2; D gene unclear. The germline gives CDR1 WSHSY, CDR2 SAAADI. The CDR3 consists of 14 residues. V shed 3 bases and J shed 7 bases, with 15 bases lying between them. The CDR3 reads CASSEGGIGSGYTF. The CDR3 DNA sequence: TGCGCCAGCAGTGAAGGCGGGATTGGGAGTGGCTACACCTTC.

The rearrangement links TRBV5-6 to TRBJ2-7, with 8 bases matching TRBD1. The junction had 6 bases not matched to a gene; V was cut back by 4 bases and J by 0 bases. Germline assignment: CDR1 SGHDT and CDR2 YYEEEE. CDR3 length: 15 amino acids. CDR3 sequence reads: CASSRTGRFSYEQYF. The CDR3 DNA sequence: TGTGCCAGCAGCCGGACAGGGCGATTCTCCTACGAGCAGTACTTC.

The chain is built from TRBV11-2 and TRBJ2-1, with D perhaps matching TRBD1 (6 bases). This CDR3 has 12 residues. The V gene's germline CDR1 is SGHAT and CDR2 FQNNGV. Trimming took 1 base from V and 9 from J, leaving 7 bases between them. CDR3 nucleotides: TGTGCCAGCAGCTTAGTCAGGGGTGAGCAGTTCTTC. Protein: CASSLVRGEQFF.